A selection of T cell receptor beta chains follows, all from one sample in a study of spatial heterogeneity in lung cancer. Each CDR3 protein gets one entry after TCRdb re-called the 5' RACE reads with MiXCR. This sample has about 26,000 distinct CDR3 sequences; about 6.3% occur once, and the top ten carry under 25%. The sample in question was PBMCs, obtained at follow-up. The receptors stem from a male donor with early-stage non-small cell lung cancer. The CDR3 runs from the conserved cysteine through the conserved F or W. Where a row states a size, it is once, few, many or the class of an expanded clone; other rows omit it.

v_call	clone_size	j_call	cdr3_aa
TRBV11-2	many	TRBJ1-2	CASSPVTTGDGYTF
TRBV11-3	many	TRBJ2-2	CASSPRAPGELFF
TRBV13	few	TRBJ1-2	CASSLEDRRRYTF
TRBV7-2	-	TRBJ2-7	CASSPWTGPYYEQYF
TRBV7-6	-	TRBJ2-3	CASSTGQGTDTQYF
TRBV12-3/TRBV12-4	few	TRBJ2-2	CASSPDRGRTGELFF
TRBV11-2	-	TRBJ1-3	CASSPTAGSSGNTIYF
TRBV5-4	many	TRBJ2-1	CASSPSESRPWHEQFF
TRBV11-2	-	TRBJ2-3	CTSSPGGAGAIDTQYF
TRBV4-3	many	TRBJ2-2	CASSQETGSNTGELFF
TRBV18	many	TRBJ2-5	CASSPGSQETQYF
TRBV12-3/TRBV12-4	-	TRBJ1-1	CASSPHRDTFVNTEAFF
TRBV6-1	-	TRBJ2-1	CASSEGAQRNEQFF
TRBV9	many	TRBJ2-3	CASSVVASGGQYF
TRBV6-1	-	TRBJ2-2	CASRHRDREIAGELFF
TRBV6-2/TRBV6-3	many	TRBJ2-1	CASSYSYNEQFF
TRBV15	many	TRBJ1-5	CATSPPQGSGDQPQHF
TRBV27	-	TRBJ2-5	CTSSGALKGETQYF
TRBV19	few	TRBJ1-5	CASSRQEQWPQHF
TRBV7-9	few	TRBJ1-6	CASSSMGDSPLHF
TRBV5-1	few	TRBJ1-6	CASSEGQVDSPLHF
TRBV2	many	TRBJ2-3	CASRDRGTTDTQYF
TRBV9	-	TRBJ1-4	CASSVGPRGGNEKLFF
TRBV7-2	-	TRBJ2-1	CASSFAGGHNEQFF
TRBV20-1	-	TRBJ2-3	CSASGSADTQYF
TRBV7-2	many	TRBJ2-3	CASTRTGGADTQYF
TRBV20-1	many	TRBJ2-7	CSASIDRTYEQYF
TRBV4-3	many	TRBJ2-1	CASSQQTGYNEQFF
TRBV12-5	many	TRBJ2-1	CASGLAQPLLAGVGSSYNEQFF
TRBV4-2	many	TRBJ1-5	CASSQQGSSNQPQHF
TRBV7-8	many	TRBJ2-3	CASSLKAGRASDTQYF
TRBV20-1	many	TRBJ1-1	CSALPGQVAEAFF
TRBV9	many	TRBJ2-1	CASSRTRDSIYNEQFF
TRBV4-1	many	TRBJ2-2	CASGNRGGVDSTGELFF
TRBV20-1	few	TRBJ2-3	CSAKGAGSDTQYF
TRBV9	few	TRBJ1-1	CASSARTGEAFF
TRBV6-2/TRBV6-3	few	TRBJ2-1	CASTQGGTGFSNEQFF
TRBV28	many	TRBJ1-2	CASSSGQDNYGYTF
TRBV7-8	many	TRBJ1-5	CASAGQGVGNQPQHF
TRBV7-3	medium-sized	TRBJ2-1	CASSLMPGLAGEQFF
TRBV15	many	TRBJ1-5	CATSRDRGHNQPQHF
TRBV7-6	few	TRBJ2-3	CASSLGMLAGADTQYF
TRBV6-2/TRBV6-3	-	TRBJ1-1	CASKETGENTEAFF
TRBV5-5	-	TRBJ1-2	CASSYRRGANYGYTF
TRBV3-1	-	TRBJ2-7	CATRSGGARYEQYF
TRBV7-2	many	TRBJ2-3	CASSLRPWSTDTQYF
TRBV19	many	TRBJ2-2	CASSVTGSNTGELFF
TRBV6-5	many	TRBJ1-1	CASNPTGVATEAFF
TRBV5-1	many	TRBJ2-2	CASSKRTGQGDGELFF